This TCR beta chain originates from a study of beta chain features in type 1 diabetes. Study summary: In all, approximately 110 million sorted cells from all samples were analyzed.

As for this clone: The antigen is not known.

Cells sorted by CD45RO/CCR7/CD25/CD127/CD95/CD27 comprised CD4+ naive, central memory, regulatory and stem cell-like memory cells. Expressed TCRB transcripts were sequenced because the isolated RNA had all been reverse transcribed beforehand. Each sample of naive, central memory or regulatory T cells had, on average, about 3.6 million reads. The repertoire was sequenced with immunoSEQ multiplex PCR; TCRdb's copy has only in-frame clones and lacks some. The top ten clones hold 0.08% to 0.095% of a sample with some 240,000 clones, 16% of them seen once. Per the germline V gene, CDR1 is MGHRA and CDR2 is YSYEKL. This CDR3 has 17 amino acids. Trimming at V came to 4 bases and at J to 9 bases, leaving 12 bases not matched to a gene. Study-wide results and limits: Researchers report that Type 1 diabetes patients had moderately but significantly shorter TCRB CDR3s across all four CD4+ subsets. Reduced insertions and increased deletions marked VDJ junctions in type 1 diabetes patients.

The chain combines TRBV4-1 with TRBJ2-1; 13 bases map to TRBD2. The clonotype originates from a man between 25 and 39 years old with type 1 diabetes. The sequencing input was naive CD4+ T cells from blood. Here the CDR3 reads CASSRETGTSGKIEQFF. The CDR3 nucleotides are TGCGCCAGCAGCCGAGAGACTGGGACTAGCGGGAAGATTGAGCAGTTCTTC.